This T cell receptor beta chain was recorded in a study of CXCR3-negative and CXCR3-positive naive CD8 T cells. Naive CD8+ T cells had a CD45RO-CCR7+CD27+CD95- phenotype. On this clonotype itself: What it binds is not known.

This CDR3 is 17 amino acids long. CDR1 and CDR2 (germline): LGHNA, YSLEER. General study findings and limits: No difference in surface CD5 was seen between naive subsets, and TCR strength was inferred from TRB CDR3 properties. Whereas memory cells differed, naive CXCR3-negative and CXCR3-positive cells shared similar TRBV-TRBJ usage. Against CXCR3-negative naive cells, CXCR3-positive naive cells showed more hydrophobic TRB CDR3s. Similarly elevated diversity marked both naive subsets, with memory CD8+ cells showing far lower diversity.

TRB cDNA libraries were made by UMI-labeled 5' RACE. TCRdb reprocessed the 5' RACE reads and stores each CDR3 protein as one record, lacking DNA. This specimen shows 150,000 or so distinct CDR3 sequences; the ten leading clones hold just under 0.5%. This clonotype originated in a human donor in good health. Some clones in this sample may be carry-over from other donors' samples. This chain links TRBV4-3 with TRBJ2-1; TCRdb designates TRBD2, a call that cannot be tested without DNA. The sequencing sample was made of naive CXCR3+ CD8+ T cells from blood. As to subset: CD45RO-CCR7+CD27+CD95- naive CD8+ T cells expressing CXCR3 (TNR3+). The CDR3 sequence is CASSQDRLEGGSNEQFF.